A selection of T cell receptor beta chains follows, all from one sample in a study of identical twins. TCRdb recomputed calls from the 5' RACE reads with MiXCR, one row per CDR3 protein. This table holds some 710,000 distinct CDR3 sequences, 5.5% to 6.5% found once. Sample: naive T cells sorted from blood. The receptors originated from a man younger than 35 in good health. Each CDR3 is given with its conserved first and last residue. Fields, in order: V gene, D gene, J gene, clone size, CDR3 protein, CDR3 DNA. The D gene is left open where the match is weak. Rows give clone size only sometimes, using once, few, many, or a class for an expanded clone.

TRBV7-8	.	TRBJ2-1	many	CASRSNSRSDNEQFF	TGTGCCAGCAGGTCGAATAGTAGATCTGACAATGAGCAGTTCTTC
TRBV12-3/TRBV12-4	.	TRBJ2-1	many	CASSFQQGPSNEQFF	TGTGCCAGCAGTTTTCAGCAGGGTCCTAGCAATGAGCAGTTCTTC
TRBV7-3	.	TRBJ2-1	many	CASSSGMGYNEQFF	TGTGCCAGCAGCTCCGGAATGGGGTACAATGAGCAGTTCTTC
TRBV24-1	TRBD2	TRBJ2-1	.	CATASGTSGRADNEQFF	TGTGCCACCGCATCCGGGACTAGCGGGAGGGCCGACAATGAGCAGTTCTTC
TRBV5-1	TRBD1	TRBJ1-2	.	CASSGRTGDLSYGYTF	TGCGCCAGCAGCGGCAGGACAGGGGACCTTTCCTATGGCTACACCTTC
TRBV12-3/TRBV12-4	TRBD1	TRBJ1-2	many	CASSPQGASGYTF	TGTGCCAGCAGCCCGCAGGGGGCTTCAGGCTACACCTTC
TRBV5-1	.	TRBJ2-5	few	CASSLGILGETQYF	TGCGCCAGCAGCCTGGGAATCCTTGGGGAGACCCAGTACTTC
TRBV9	TRBD2	TRBJ2-7	many	CASSVGLAYEQYF	TGTGCCAGCAGCGTAGGACTAGCGTACGAGCAGTACTTC
TRBV7-2	.	TRBJ2-7	few	CASSSRGGSSYEQYF	TGTGCCAGCAGCTCGAGGGGCGGATCGTCCTACGAGCAGTACTTC
TRBV20-1	TRBD2	TRBJ2-7	.	CSARDNSLAGGPGSYEQYF	TGCAGTGCTAGAGATAACAGCCTAGCGGGAGGGCCCGGATCCTACGAGCAGTACTTC
TRBV3-1	TRBD1	TRBJ2-2	few	CASSQARGWAGELFF	TGTGCCAGCAGCCAAGCCAGGGGGTGGGCCGGGGAGCTGTTTTTT
TRBV5-1	TRBD2	TRBJ2-2	few	CASSSSGTSGSSHTGELFF	TGCGCCAGCAGCTCCTCTGGGACTAGCGGGAGTTCGCACACCGGGGAGCTGTTTTTT